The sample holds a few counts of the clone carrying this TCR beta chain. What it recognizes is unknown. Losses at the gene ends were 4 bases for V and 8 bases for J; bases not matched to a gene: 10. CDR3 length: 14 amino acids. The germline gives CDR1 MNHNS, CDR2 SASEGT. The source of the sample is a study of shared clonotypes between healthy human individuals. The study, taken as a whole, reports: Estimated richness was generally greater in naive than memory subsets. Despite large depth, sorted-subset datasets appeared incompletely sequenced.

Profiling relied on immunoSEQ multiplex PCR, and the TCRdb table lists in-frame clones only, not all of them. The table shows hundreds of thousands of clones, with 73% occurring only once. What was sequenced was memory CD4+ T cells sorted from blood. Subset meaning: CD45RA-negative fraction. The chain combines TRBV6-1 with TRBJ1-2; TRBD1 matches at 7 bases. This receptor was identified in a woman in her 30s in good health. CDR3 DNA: TGTGCCAGCAGTGTGGAACAGGGACAGTGGGGCTACACCTTC. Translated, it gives CASSVEQGQWGYTF.